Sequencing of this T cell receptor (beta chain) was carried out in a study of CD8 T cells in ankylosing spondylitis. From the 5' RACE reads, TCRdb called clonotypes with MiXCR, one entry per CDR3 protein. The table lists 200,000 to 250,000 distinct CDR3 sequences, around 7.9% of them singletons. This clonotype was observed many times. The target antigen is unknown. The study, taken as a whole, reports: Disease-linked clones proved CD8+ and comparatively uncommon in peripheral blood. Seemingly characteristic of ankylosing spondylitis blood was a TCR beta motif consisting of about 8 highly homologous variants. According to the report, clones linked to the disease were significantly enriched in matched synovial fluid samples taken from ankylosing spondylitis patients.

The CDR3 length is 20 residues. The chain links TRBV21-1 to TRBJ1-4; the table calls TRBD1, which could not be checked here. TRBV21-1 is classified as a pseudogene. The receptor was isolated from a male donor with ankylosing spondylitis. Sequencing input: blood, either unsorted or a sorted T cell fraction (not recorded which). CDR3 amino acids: CASSKDRLTPREATNEKLFF. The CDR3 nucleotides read TGTGCCAGCAGCAAAGACAGGCTCACCCCGAGGGAGGCAACTAATGAAAAACTGTTTTTT.